What follows are 15 T cell receptor beta chains derived from one specimen sequenced in a study of T cell responses to AZD1222 COVID-19 vaccine. Clones were sequenced by immunoSEQ multiplex PCR, and TCRdb holds only the in-frame ones, with some missing. The profile covers 110,000 or so clones, with roughly 92% appearing a single time and 4% to 5.5% taken by the ten largest. The sample consisted of peripheral blood, taken on day 0 of AZD1222 vaccination. Receptors originate from an adult in good health.

The J gene is TRBJ1-3, the V gene TRBV11-2, with a tentative D call TRBD1 (6 bases). The CDR3 totals 17 residues. Trimming left V 2 bases short and J 4 bases short, with 18 bases between. Germline-derived CDR1 and CDR2 are SGHAT and FQNNGV. CDR3 in amino acids: CASSLLPGGASGNTIYF. The CDR3 nucleotides are TGTGCCAGCAGCTTACTACCTGGGGGGGCCTCGGGAAACACCATATATTTT.

This clone was recorded once. The J gene is TRBJ2-7, the V gene TRBV5-1; D not resolved. The ends were cut back, 1 base at V and 2 bases at J, with 7 bases in the middle. This CDR3 comprises 13 residues. Per the germline V gene, CDR1 is SGHRS and CDR2 is YFSETQ. CDR3 sequence reads: CASSLNSAYEQYF. The CDR3 region has the DNA TGCGCCAGCAGCTTGAATTCGGCCTACGAGCAGTACTTC.

This chain connects TRBV19 to TRBJ1-5, with D uncertain. The V gene's germline CDR1 is LNHDA and CDR2 SQIVND (reference sequence). Trimming cost V 4 bases and J 2 bases, with 15 bases left between them. CDR3 length: 16 amino acids. Here the CDR3 reads CASSRGGGLGNQPQHF. DNA for the CDR3: TGTGCCAGTAGTAGGGGTGGAGGGCTTGGCAATCAGCCCCAGCATTTT.

V and J are TRBV18 and TRBJ2-7; 8 bases line up with TRBD1. The V gene's germline CDR1 is KGHSH and CDR2 LQKENI. This CDR3 is built from 14 residues. Germline trimming cut 6 bases from V and 3 bases from J; bases unmatched to any gene: 7. CDR3 DNA: TGTGCCAGCTCGCCGGGACAGGTTCTCTACGAGCAGTACTTC. This sequence encodes CASSPGQVLYEQYF.

This clone was seen more than once but under ten times. V and J are TRBV5-4 and TRBJ2-1, with D unclear. V lost 4 bases and J lost 5, with 10 bases in between. The CDR3 contains 13 residues. Germline-derived CDR1 and CDR2 are SGHNT and YYREEE (reference sequence). The CDR3 DNA sequence: TGTGCCAGCAGCGCAAACTACCACAATGAGCAGTTCTTC. Residues: CASSANYHNEQFF.

V usage is TRBV7-9 and J usage is TRBJ2-3; 9 bases agree with TRBD2. Trimming took 2 bases from V and 8 from J; bases not matched to a gene: 11. The germline gives CDR1 SEHNR, CDR2 FQNEAQ (reference sequence). This CDR3 contains 16 residues. DNA of the CDR3: TGTGCCAGCAGCTTAAGCGCTAGCGGGGTTTCTCTTACGCAGTATTTT. It codes for CASSLSASGVSLTQYF.

This sequence joins TRBV27 and TRBJ2-7, with 12 bases aligning to TRBD1. The ends lost 6 bases at V and 1 base at J; junction bases unmatched: 10. Germline V gene sequence: CDR1 MNHEY, CDR2 SMNVEV (reference sequence). CDR3 length equals 17 residues. The CDR3 region has the DNA TGTGCCAGCAGCCTTAGGGACAGGGGGCTTCAATCCTACGAGCAGTACTTC. Protein sequence: CASSLRDRGLQSYEQYF.

DNA for the CDR3: TGTGCCAGCAGCGGACAGGGGGGCCACATGAACACTGAAGCTTTCTTT. Residues: CASSGQGGHMNTEAFF. This sequence joins TRBV7-2 and TRBJ1-1, with 10 positions matching TRBD1. With V trimmed by 5 bases and J by 0 bases, 6 bases remained unmatched. CDR1 and CDR2 from the germline V gene are SGHTA and FQGNSA. The CDR3 totals 16 residues.

The chain uses TRBV6-6 and TRBJ2-7, with TRBD1 identical over 8 bases. The length of the CDR3 is 13 residues. Germline CDR1 and CDR2: MNHNY and SVGAGI (reference sequence). The V segment lost 5 bases and the J segment 6 bases; nucleotides outside the gene matches: 6. For the CDR3, the DNA is TGTGCCAGCAGTCTCACAGGGGGAGGCGAGCAGTACTTC. This encodes CASSLTGGGEQYF.

The chain joins TRBV6-6 to TRBJ1-1; D possibly corresponds to TRBD1 (5 bases). Per the germline V gene, CDR1 is MNHNY and CDR2 is SVGAGI (reference sequence). Deletions cut 1 base from V and 4 bases from J, with 13 bases between. This CDR3 comprises 15 residues. The CDR3 DNA sequence: TGTGCCAGCAGTTACTTAGGGCAGGGAGCCACTGAAGCTTTCTTT. It yields the protein CASSYLGQGATEAFF.

The chain combines TRBV28 with TRBJ1-4; 11 nucleotides match TRBD1. The CDR3 runs to 15 residues. The ends lost 3 bases at V and 7 bases at J; junction bases unmatched: 4. CDR1 and CDR2 from the germline V gene are MDHEN and SYDVKM. CDR3 nucleotides: TGTGCCAGCAGTTTGGCCGGGACAGGGGGTGAAAAACTGTTTTTT. It encodes CASSLAGTGGEKLFF.

The chain recombines TRBV12-3 or TRBV12-4 with TRBJ1-1, with D unclear. This CDR3 has 13 residues. Trimming took off 2 bases at V and 4 bases at J, with 8 bases between the two ends. This CDR3 reads CASSLRTSTEAFF. DNA of the CDR3: TGTGCCAGCAGTTTAAGGACCAGCACTGAAGCTTTCTTT.

The table lists this clone with a few counts. The rearrangement links TRBV5-1 to TRBJ1-1, with D possibly being TRBD1 (6 bases). This CDR3 contains 16 residues. V lost 7 bases, J lost 1 base, and 20 bases lay in between. Germline V lookup: CDR1 SGHRS, CDR2 YFSETQ. The CDR3 sequence: CASLSRVGGSNTEAFF. In DNA, the CDR3 is TGCGCCAGCCTTTCAAGAGTGGGGGGCTCGAACACTGAAGCTTTCTTT.

This rearrangement joins TRBV5-1 to TRBJ2-3; 7 positions match TRBD2. Germline CDR1 reads SGHRS; CDR2 reads YFSETQ. The CDR3 covers 14 residues. The V gene end was trimmed by 4 bases and the J gene end by 3 bases; junction bases not matched to a gene: 5. The DNA for the CDR3 is TGCGCCAGCAGCCCGTCGGGGGGAACAGATACGCAGTATTTT. Translating gives CASSPSGGTDTQYF.

The chain combines TRBV28 with TRBJ2-5, with TRBD2 matching over 7 bases. The CDR3 has 13 residues. V dropped 6 bases and J dropped 1; count of bases not matched to a gene: 2. CDR1 MDHEN and CDR2 SYDVKM come from the germline V gene. The CDR3 coding sequence is TGTGCCAGCAGAAAGCGGGGCCAAGAGACCCAGTACTTC. Amino acid sequence: CASRKRGQETQYF. The full variable domain, rest sourced from reference TRBV28 and TRBJ2-5, is DVKVTQSSRYLVKRTGEKVFLECVQDMDHENMFWYRQDPGLGLRLIYFSYDVKMKEKGDIPEGYSVSREKKERFSLILESASTNQTSMYLCASRKRGQETQYFGPGTRLLVL.